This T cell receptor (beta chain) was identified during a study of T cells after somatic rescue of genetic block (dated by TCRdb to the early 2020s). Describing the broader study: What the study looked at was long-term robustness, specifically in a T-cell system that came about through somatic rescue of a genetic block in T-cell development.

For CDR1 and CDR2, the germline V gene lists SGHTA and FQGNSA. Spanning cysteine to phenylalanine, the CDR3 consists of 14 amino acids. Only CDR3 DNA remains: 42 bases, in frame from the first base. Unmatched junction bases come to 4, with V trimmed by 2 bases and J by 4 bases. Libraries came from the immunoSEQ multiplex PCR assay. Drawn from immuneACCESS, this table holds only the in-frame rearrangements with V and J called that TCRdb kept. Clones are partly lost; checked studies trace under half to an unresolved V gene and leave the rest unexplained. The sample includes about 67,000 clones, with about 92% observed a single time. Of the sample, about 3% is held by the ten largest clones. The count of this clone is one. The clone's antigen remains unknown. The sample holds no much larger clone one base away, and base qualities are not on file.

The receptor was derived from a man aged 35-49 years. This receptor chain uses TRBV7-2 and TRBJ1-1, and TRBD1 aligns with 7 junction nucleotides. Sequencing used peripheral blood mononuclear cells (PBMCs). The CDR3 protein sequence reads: CASSLRQGSTEAFF. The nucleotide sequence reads TGTGCCAGCAGCTTAAGACAGGGTAGCACTGAAGCTTTCTTT.